This TCR beta chain stems from a study of identical twins. The germline V gene has CDR1 SGHRS and CDR2 YFSETQ. The CDR3 spans 15 residues. Trimming removed 1 base from V and 5 bases from J; junction bases left unmatched: 7. Each CDR3 protein is one row after TCRdb ran MiXCR on the 5' RACE reads. The repertoire holds approximately 680,000 distinct CDR3 sequences, with 7.1% as singletons. Study-wide findings and caveats: Sharing of beta out-of-frame sequences by twins showed a weaker excess. A lower insertion count was a feature of abundant cord blood beta clonotypes, with no such feature in memory repertoires. In drawing conclusions, the study used cross-sectional statistical analysis and did not follow the same donors.

Of note for this clonotype: No antigen is known for it.

This sample was also put to use in a study of yellow fever vaccine responses in identical twins.

The clonotype originates from a woman aged 18 to 35 in good health. The chain uses TRBV5-1 and TRBJ1-1; 8 bases line up with TRBD1. Sample: PBMCs. CDR3 DNA sequence: TGCGCCAGCAGCTTGACGACAGGGGCCCGTACTGAAGCTTTCTTT. Its translation: CASSLTTGARTEAFF.